This record looks at one T cell receptor (beta chain) sequence and its context. The source of the sample is a study of CD8+CD57+ T cells in acquired aplastic anemia. Genomic DNA provided the template from which TCR beta VDJ and CDR3 profiles were obtained. TCRdb passed the reads through MiXCR, listing each CDR3 protein once. The repertoire holds some 200,000 distinct CDR3 sequences, with 65% as singletons. Sequenced patients had shown CD8+CD57+ cell expansion by flow cytometry. Patients had undergone no therapy by the time their blood was sampled. This CDR3 is 15 amino acids long. Germline V gene data show CDR1 as SGHVS and CDR2 as FQNEAQ. Trimming cost V 0 bases and J 5 bases, with 8 bases left between them.

The V and J genes are TRBV7-8 and TRBJ1-6, with D uncertain. The specimen sequenced was sorted CD4+, CD8+, or CD8+CD57+ T cells (not recorded which) from PBMCs. This receptor was obtained from a human donor with aplastic anemia. CDR3 bases: TGTGCCAGCAGCTTAGCAGGGATCGATAATTCACCCCTCCACTTT. The encoded protein is CASSLAGIDNSPLHF.